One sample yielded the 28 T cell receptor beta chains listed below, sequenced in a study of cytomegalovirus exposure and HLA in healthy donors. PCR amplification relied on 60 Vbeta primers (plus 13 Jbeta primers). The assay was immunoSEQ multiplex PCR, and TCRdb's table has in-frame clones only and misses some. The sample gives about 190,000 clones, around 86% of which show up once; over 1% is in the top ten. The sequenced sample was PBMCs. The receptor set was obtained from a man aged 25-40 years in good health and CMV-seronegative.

The CDR3 region is CASRLTGMLNTEAFF. The CDR3 nucleotides read TGTGCCAGCAGATTGACAGGGATGTTGAACACTGAAGCTTTCTTT. The chain has TRBV27 and TRBJ1-1, with 7 bases matching TRBD1. Germline CDR1 is MNHEY and CDR2 is SMNVEV (reference sequence). The CDR3 has 15 amino acids. The trim removed 6 bases at V and 0 bases at J, leaving 7 bases unmatched.

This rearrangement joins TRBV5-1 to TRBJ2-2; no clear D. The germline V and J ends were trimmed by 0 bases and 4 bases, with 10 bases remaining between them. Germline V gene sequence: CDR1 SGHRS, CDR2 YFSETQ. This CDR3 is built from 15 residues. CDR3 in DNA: TGCGCCAGCAGCTTGGTACAGACCCGCACCGGGGAGCTGTTTTTT. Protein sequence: CASSLVQTRTGELFF.

CDR3 nucleotides: TGTGCCAGCAGCTCCGGATCGCCCGGACACTTCTACAATGAGCAGTTCTTC. Residues: CASSSGSPGHFYNEQFF. This sequence joins TRBV7-2 and TRBJ2-1; a possible D gene is TRBD1 (5 bases). The V gene's germline CDR1 is SGHTA and CDR2 FQGNSA. With 4 bases removed from V and 3 bases from J, the gap between germline ends came to 19 bases. The length of the CDR3 is 17 residues.

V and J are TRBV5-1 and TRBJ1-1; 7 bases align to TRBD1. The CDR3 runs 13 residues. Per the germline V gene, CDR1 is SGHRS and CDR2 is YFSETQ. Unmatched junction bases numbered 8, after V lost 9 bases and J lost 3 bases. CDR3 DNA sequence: TGCGCCACCAGGGACGACAGGGACACTGAAGCTTTCTTT. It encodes CATRDDRDTEAFF.

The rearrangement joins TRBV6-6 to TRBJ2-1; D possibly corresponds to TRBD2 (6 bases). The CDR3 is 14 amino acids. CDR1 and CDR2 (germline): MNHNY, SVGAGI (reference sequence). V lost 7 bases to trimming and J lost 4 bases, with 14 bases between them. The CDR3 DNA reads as TGTGCCAGCACACCGGGACTGCGATACAATGAGCAGTTCTTC. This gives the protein CASTPGLRYNEQFF.

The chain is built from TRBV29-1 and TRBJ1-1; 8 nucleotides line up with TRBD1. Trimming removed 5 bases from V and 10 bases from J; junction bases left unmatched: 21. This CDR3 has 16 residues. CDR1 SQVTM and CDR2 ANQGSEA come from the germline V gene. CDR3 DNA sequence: TGCAGCGTTAGGGTTGGTTTGGGACAGGTCCCGAGGGCAGCTTTCTTT. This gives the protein CSVRVGLGQVPRAAFF.

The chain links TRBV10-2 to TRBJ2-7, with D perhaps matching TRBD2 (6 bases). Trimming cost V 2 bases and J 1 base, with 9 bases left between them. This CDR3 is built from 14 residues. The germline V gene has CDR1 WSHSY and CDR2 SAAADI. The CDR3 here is CASSEVGGSYEQYF. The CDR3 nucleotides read TGCGCCAGCAGTGAGGTGGGGGGATCCTACGAGCAGTACTTC.

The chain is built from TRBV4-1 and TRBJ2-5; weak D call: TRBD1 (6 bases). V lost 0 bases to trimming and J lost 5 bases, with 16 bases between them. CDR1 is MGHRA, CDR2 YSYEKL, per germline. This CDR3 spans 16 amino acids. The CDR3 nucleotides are TGCGCCAGCAGCCAAGATCATGGCAGGGGATGGGAGACCCAGTACTTC. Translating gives CASSQDHGRGWETQYF.

CDR3 residues: CASSLYRGMSGGREQFF. DNA of the CDR3: TGTGCCAGCAGCTTGTACAGGGGGATGTCGGGGGGTCGTGAGCAGTTCTTC. The V and J genes are TRBV7-2 and TRBJ2-1; D is possibly TRBD1 (8 bases). Deletions cut 3 bases from V and 9 bases from J, with 24 bases between. CDR1 SGHTA and CDR2 FQGNSA come from the germline V gene. This CDR3 has 17 residues.

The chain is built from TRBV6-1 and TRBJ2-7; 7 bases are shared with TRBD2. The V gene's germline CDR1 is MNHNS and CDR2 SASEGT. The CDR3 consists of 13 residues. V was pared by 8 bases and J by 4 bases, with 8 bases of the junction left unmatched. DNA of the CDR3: TGTGCCAGCGGGGGGGAAACGCGGTACGAGCAGTACTTC. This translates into CASGGETRYEQYF.

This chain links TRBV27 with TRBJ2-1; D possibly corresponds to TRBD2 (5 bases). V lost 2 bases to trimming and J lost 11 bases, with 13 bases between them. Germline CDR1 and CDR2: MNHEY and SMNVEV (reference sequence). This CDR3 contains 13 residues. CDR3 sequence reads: CASSLGIAKKQFF. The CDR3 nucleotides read TGTGCCAGCAGTTTAGGTATAGCGAAGAAGCAGTTCTTC.

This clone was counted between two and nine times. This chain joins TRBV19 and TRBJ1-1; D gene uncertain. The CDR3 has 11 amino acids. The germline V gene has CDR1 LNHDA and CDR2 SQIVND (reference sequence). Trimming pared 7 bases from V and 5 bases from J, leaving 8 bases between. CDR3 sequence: CASIKYTEAFF. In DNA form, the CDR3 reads TGTGCCAGTATTAAATATACTGAAGCTTTCTTT.

CDR3 region: CASSISDYGYTF. In nucleotides, the CDR3 is TGTGCCAGTAGTATCTCTGACTATGGCTACACCTTC. J is TRBJ1-2 and V is TRBV19; D unresolved. Germline V gene sequence: CDR1 LNHDA, CDR2 SQIVND (reference sequence). Between the trimmed V and J ends, which lost 3 bases and 3 bases, there was a span of 5 bases. This CDR3 is 12 amino acids long.

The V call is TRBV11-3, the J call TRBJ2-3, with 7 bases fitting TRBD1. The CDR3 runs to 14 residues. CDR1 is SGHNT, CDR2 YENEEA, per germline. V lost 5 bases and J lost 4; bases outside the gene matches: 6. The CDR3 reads CASSPGGSADTQYF. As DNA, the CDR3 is TGTGCCAGCAGCCCAGGGGGATCTGCAGATACGCAGTATTTT.

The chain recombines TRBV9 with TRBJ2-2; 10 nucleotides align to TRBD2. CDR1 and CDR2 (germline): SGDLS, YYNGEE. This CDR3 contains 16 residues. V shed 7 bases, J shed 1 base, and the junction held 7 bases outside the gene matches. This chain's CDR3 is CASGGRLAGNTGELFF. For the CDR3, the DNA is TGTGCCAGCGGGGGGCGACTAGCGGGGAACACCGGGGAGCTGTTTTTT.

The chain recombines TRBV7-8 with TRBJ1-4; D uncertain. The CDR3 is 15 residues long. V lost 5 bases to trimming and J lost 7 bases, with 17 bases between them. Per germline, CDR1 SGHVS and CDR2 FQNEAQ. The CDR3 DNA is TGTGCCAGCAGCCCCCGCGAGACGCAGGTTGAAAAACTGTTTTTT. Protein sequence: CASSPRETQVEKLFF.

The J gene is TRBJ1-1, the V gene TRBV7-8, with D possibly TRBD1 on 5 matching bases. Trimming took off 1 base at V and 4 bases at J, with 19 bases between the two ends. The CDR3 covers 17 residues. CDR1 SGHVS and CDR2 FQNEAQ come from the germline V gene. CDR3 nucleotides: TGTGCCAGCAGCTTAGACCCTTTACAGGCCTTGGGCACTGAAGCTTTCTTT. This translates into CASSLDPLQALGTEAFF.

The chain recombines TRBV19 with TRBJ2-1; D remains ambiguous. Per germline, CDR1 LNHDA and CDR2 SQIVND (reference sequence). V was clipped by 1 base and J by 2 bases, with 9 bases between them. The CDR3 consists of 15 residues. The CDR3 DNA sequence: TGTGCCAGTAGTATAGGTTACTCTGCCTACAATGAGCAGTTCTTC. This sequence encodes CASSIGYSAYNEQFF.

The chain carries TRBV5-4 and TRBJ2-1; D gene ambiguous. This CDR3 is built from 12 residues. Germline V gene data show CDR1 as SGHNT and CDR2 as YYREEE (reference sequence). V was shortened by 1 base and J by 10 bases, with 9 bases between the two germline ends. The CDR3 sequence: CASSLNPSEQFF. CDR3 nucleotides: TGTGCCAGCAGCTTGAACCCGAGCGAGCAGTTCTTC.

The CDR3 sequence: CASSFTSRQGAKAYGYTF. The CDR3 DNA sequence: TGTGCCAGCAGCTTCACCTCGCGACAGGGGGCCAAGGCCTATGGCTACACCTTC. The V call is TRBV11-2, the J call TRBJ1-2; 10 nucleotides align to TRBD1. V lost 3 bases to trimming and J lost 4 bases; unmatched junction nucleotides: 14. The CDR3 is made up of 18 amino acids. Germline assignment: CDR1 SGHAT and CDR2 FQNNGV.

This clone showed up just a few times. The CDR3 DNA reads as TGTGCCAGCAGTACCCTGGACAGAAGCCACGAGCAGTACTTC. Translation: CASSTLDRSHEQYF. The chain recombines TRBV27 with TRBJ2-7; tentative D call: TRBD1 (6 bases). Trimming cost V 5 bases and J 5 bases, with 16 bases left between them. The CDR3 covers 14 residues. Germline V gene sequence: CDR1 MNHEY, CDR2 SMNVEV (reference sequence).

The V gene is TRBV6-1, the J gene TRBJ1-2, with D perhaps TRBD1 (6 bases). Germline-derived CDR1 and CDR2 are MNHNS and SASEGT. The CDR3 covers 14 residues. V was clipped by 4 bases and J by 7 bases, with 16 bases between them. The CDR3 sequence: CASSVKAGDGGYTF. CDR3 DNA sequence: TGTGCCAGCAGTGTCAAGGCAGGGGATGGTGGCTACACCTTC.

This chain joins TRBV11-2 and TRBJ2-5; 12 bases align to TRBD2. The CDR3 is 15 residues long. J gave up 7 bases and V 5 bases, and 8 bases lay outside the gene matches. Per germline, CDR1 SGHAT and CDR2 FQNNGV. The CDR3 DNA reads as TGTGCCAGCAGCGCCGCTAGCGGGGGGGCCGGGACCCAGTACTTC. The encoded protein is CASSAASGGAGTQYF. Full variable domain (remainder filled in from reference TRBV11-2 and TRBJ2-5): EAGVAQSPRYKIIEKRQSVAFWCNPISGHATLYWYQQILGQGPKLLIQFQNNGVVDDSQLPKDRFSAERLKGVDSTLKIQPAKLEDSAVYLCASSAASGGAGTQYFGPGTRLLVL.

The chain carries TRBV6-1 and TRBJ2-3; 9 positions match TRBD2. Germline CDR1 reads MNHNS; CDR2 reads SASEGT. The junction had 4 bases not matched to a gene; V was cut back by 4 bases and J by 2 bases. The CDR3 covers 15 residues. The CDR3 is CASSGERGATDTQYF. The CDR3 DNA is TGTGCCAGCAGTGGCGAGCGGGGGGCCACAGATACGCAGTATTTT.

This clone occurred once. The CDR3 sequence is CASSKEPTGTSGGLSTDTQYF. Here the CDR3 DNA reads TGTGCCAGCAGCAAAGAGCCGACCGGGACTAGCGGGGGGCTTAGCACAGATACGCAGTATTTT. The rearrangement links TRBV21-1 to TRBJ2-3; TRBD2 reflects the table's D call only, with no check against the DNA. TRBV21-1 is labeled a pseudogene. The CDR3 consists of 21 residues.

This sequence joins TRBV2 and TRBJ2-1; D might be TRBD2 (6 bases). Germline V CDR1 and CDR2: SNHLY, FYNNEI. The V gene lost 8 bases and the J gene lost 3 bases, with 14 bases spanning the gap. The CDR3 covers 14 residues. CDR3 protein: CASGAGTYYNEQFF. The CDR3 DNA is TGTGCCAGCGGGGCCGGGACTTACTACAATGAGCAGTTCTTC. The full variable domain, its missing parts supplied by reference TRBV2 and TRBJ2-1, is EPEVTQTPSHQVTQMGQEVILRCVPISNHLYFYWYRQILGQKVEFLVSFYNNEISEKSEIFDDQFSVERPDGSNFTLKIRSTKLEDSAMYFCASGAGTYYNEQFFGPGTRLTVL.

CDR3 sequence: CASSGISTTGGETGELFF. CDR3 nucleotides: TGTGCCAGCAGCGGAATATCGACGACAGGGGGCGAGACCGGGGAGCTGTTTTTT. The chain carries TRBV25-1 and TRBJ2-2, with 10 bases that match TRBD1. Germline V lookup: CDR1 MGHDK, CDR2 SYGVNS. The CDR3 totals 18 residues. V shed 6 bases and J 5 bases; nucleotides not matched to a gene: 15.

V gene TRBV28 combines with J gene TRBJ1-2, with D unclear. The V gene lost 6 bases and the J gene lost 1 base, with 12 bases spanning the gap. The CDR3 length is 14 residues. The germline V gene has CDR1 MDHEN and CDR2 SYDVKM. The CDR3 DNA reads TGTGCCAGCAGCGTTGGGCAGAATAACTATGGCTACACCTTC. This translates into CASSVGQNNYGYTF.